The source of this T cell receptor beta chain is a study of blood T cells in healthy people across ages. For the study at large: Per every two T cells, about one barcoded beta molecule was captured by template switching.

With respect to this clonotype: Its antigen is not identified.

Whole-study results and caveats: It was not possible, with unsorted PBMCs, to conclusively compare naive and antigen-experienced cells.

The junction had 1 base not matched to a gene; V was cut back by 5 bases and J by 7 bases. CDR1 and CDR2 (germline): SEHNR, FQNEAQ (reference sequence). This CDR3 spans 13 amino acids. It was with a sample-barcoded 5' primer and a J-beta primer mix that a second PCR of roughly 7 to 11 cycles was run. A 12-random-nucleotide template-switch adaptor tagged each cDNA molecule. Using its own MiXCR run on the 5' RACE reads, TCRdb lists one record per CDR3 protein. This table holds about a million distinct CDR3 sequences, roughly 51% found once. The gene calls are TRBV7-9 and TRBJ1-4; 10 bases line up with TRBD1. This clonotype was sampled from a woman aged 60-75 years in good health. Input material: blood. The CDR3 region has the DNA TGTGCCAGCAGCCGGACAGGGGGTGAAAAACTGTTTTTT. The encoded protein is CASSRTGGEKLFF.